In its sample, the clone carrying this TCR beta chain was seen many times. The antigen remains undetermined. The data belong to a study of T-cell reconstitution after alpha-beta-depleted transplantation in children. General observations from the study: Several hundred rapidly expanded clones from non-depleted graft cells reportedly supplied alpha-beta T cells about two months post-transplant. T-cell numbers and diversity, one year after transplant, stemmed largely from T cells that were newly produced. TCRbeta diversity was high at day 60 in some patients (a result of surviving recipient T cells and thymic progenitors).

Trimming took 7 bases from V and 2 from J; bases not matched to a gene: 8. The length of the CDR3 is 15 residues. CDR1 is DFQATT, CDR2 SNEGSKA, per germline (reference sequence). Construction of the TCRbeta library involved unique molecular identifiers. TCRdb processed the PCR reads anew with MiXCR; each CDR3 protein has one entry. The data show 450,000 to 600,000 distinct CDR3 sequences, 10% to 15% seen once. This material consisted of PBMCs, mostly from graft donor cells, taken 360 days after TCRalphabeta/CD19-depleted stem cell transplant. This receptor was identified in a male patient between 10 and 17 years old who had a stem cell transplant for acute myeloid leukemia, so the T cells may come from the graft donor. V is TRBV20-1 and J is TRBJ2-7; 13 positions match TRBD2. This CDR3 reads CSGRTSGSGTYEQYF. The CDR3 bases are TGCAGTGGTAGGACTAGCGGGAGCGGCACCTACGAGCAGTACTTC.